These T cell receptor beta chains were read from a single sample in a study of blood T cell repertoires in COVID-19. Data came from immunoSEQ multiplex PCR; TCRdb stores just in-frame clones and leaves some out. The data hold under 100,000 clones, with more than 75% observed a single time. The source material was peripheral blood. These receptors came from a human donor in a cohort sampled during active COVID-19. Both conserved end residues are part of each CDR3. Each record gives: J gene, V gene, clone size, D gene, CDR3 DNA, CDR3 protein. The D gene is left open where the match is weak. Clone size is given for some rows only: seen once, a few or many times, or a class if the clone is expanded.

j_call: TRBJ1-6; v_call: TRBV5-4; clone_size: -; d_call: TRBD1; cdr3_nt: TGTGCCAGCAGTCGGGGACAGGGAAATTCACCCCTCCACTTT; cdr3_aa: CASSRGQGNSPLHF
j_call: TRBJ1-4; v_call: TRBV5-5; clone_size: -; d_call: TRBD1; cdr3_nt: TGTGCCAGCAGCTTGGTAGTGGGGGGCGCAGGGGGAGAAAAACTGTTTTTT; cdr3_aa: CASSLVVGGAGGEKLFF
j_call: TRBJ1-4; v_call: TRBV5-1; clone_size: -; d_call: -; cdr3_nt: TGCGCCAGCAGCCCCCTCGGACGCGGGGAGAAACTGTTTTTT; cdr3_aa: CASSPLGRGEKLFF
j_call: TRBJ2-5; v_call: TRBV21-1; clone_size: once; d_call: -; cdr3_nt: TGTCCCAGCCTTAAACACGGCCCCGCGGGGGGGGGCCAAGAGACCCAGTACTTC; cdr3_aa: CPSLKHGPAGGGQETQYF
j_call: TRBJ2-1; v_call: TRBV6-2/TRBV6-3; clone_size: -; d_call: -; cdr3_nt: TGTGCCAGCAGTTCGGCGGGATTCACCTACAATGAGCAGTTCTTC; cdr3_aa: CASSSAGFTYNEQFF
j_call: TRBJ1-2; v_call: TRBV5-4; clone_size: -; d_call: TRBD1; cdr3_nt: TGTGCCAGCAGCAAGACAGGGCAGGAGCACTTC; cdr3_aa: CASSKTGQEHF
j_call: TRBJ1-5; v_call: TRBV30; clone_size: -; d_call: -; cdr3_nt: TGTGCCTGGAGTGTTAAGGGGAATCAGCCCCAGCATTTT; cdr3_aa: CAWSVKGNQPQHF
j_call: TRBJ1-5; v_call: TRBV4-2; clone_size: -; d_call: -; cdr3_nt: TGTGCCAGCAGCCAGTGGGGGGGGGCGGCCAGCAATCAGCCCCAGCATTTT; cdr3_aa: CASSQWGGAASNQPQHF
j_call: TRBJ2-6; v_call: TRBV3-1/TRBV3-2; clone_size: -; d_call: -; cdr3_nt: TGTGCCAGCAGCCCCAGAAACTCTGGGGCCAACGTCCTGACTTTC; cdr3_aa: CASSPRNSGANVLTF
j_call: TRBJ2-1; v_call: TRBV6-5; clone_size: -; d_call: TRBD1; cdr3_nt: TGTGCCAGCAGTTACTCTTCCGGGACAGTATACAATGAGCAGTTCTTC; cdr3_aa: CASSYSSGTVYNEQFF
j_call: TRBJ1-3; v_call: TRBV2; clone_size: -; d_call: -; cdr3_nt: TGTGCCAGCAGGGGGGACACCCTTGGAGGAAACACCATATATTTT; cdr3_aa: CASRGDTLGGNTIYF
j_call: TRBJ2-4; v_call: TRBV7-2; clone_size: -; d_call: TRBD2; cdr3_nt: TGTGCCAGCAGCCCGCAGCGGGGGAAAAACATTCAGTACTTC; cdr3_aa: CASSPQRGKNIQYF
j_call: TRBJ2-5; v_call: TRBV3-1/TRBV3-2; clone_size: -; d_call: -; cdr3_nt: TGTGCCAGCAGCCCAGGGACACTCCAAGAGACCCAGTACTTC; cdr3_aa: CASSPGTLQETQYF
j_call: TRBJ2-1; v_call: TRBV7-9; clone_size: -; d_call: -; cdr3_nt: TGTGCCAGCAGCGAGCAGACTAGTAGCTCCTACAATGAGCAGTTCTTC; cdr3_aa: CASSEQTSSSYNEQFF
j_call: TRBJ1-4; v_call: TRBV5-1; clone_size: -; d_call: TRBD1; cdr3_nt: TGCGCCAGCAGCCAAGAAGGGACAGCCAGAGGGAGAAAACTGTTTTTT; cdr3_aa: CASSQEGTARGRKLFF
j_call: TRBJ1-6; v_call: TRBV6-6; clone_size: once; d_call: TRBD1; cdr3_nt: TGTGCCAGCGGAGGACAGGGAAATAATTCACCCCTCCACTTT; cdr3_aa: CASGGQGNNSPLHF
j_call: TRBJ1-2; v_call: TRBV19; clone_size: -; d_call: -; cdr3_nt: TGTGCCAGTAGCCAACAGGGCGGCGGCTACACCTTC; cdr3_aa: CASSQQGGGYTF
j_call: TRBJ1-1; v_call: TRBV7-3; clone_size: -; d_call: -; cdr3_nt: TGTGCCAGCAGCCGGGTCCACGACACTGAAGCTTTCTTT; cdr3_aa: CASSRVHDTEAFF
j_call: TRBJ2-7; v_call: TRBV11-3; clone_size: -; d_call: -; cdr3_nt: TGTGCCAGCAGCGACCCGGGACATTTCCACGAGCAGTACTTC; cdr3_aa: CASSDPGHFHEQYF
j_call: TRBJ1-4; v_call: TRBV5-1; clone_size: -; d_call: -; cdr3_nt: TGCGCCAGCAGCCAGAATGAAAAACTGTTTTTT; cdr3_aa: CASSQNEKLFF
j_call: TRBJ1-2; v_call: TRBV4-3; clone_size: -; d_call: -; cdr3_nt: TGCGCCAGCAGCCAACTTGGGGGGGCGGGGACTATCGGCTACACCTTC; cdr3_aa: CASSQLGGAGTIGYTF
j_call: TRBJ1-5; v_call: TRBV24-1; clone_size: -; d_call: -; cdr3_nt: TGTGCCACCAGTTCTCGCAGGACACTTAATCAGCCCCAGCATTTT; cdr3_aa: CATSSRRTLNQPQHF